This T cell receptor (beta chain) appears in the sequencing data of a study of cytomegalovirus exposure and HLA in healthy donors. Germline V gene sequence: CDR1 ENHRY, CDR2 SYGVKD. The CDR3 has 15 residues. V was cut by 1 base and J by 4 bases, with 13 bases left in between. This clone has a single count. The study ran its PCR with 60 Vbeta and 13 Jbeta primers. Using immunoSEQ multiplex PCR, the repertoire was profiled, and TCRdb retains in-frame clones only, with some absent. The table lists about 110,000 clones, roughly 76% of them singletons, with 6.9% in the top ten. This chain uses TRBV10-3 with TRBJ1-2; possibly TRBD1 for D (5 bases). This TCR derives from a man aged 25-45 years in good health and CMV-seropositive. What was sequenced was PBMCs. CDR3 DNA sequence: TGTGCCATCAGTGAGTTCGGAGGGGTGAGCTATGGCTACACCTTC. Translated, it gives CAISEFGGVSYGYTF.